Shown below are 23 T cell receptor beta chains from a single sample sequenced in a study of OX40 agonist ivuxolimab in advanced cancers. Libraries were prepared by immunoSEQ multiplex PCR; TCRdb keeps only in-frame clonotypes and omits some of them. The repertoire holds some 74,000 clones, with almost 85% as singletons. The material sequenced was CD4+ or CD8+ T cells sorted from blood, taken in a trial of the OX40 agonist ivuxolimab. Receptors were obtained from an adult with an advanced solid tumor such as melanoma, head and neck, liver or kidney cancer.

The chain combines TRBV16 with TRBJ2-3; D remains ambiguous. The V gene's germline CDR1 is KGHSY and CDR2 FQNENV. This CDR3 comprises 11 residues. V lost 2 bases to trimming and J lost 8 bases, with 5 bases between them. The CDR3 protein is CASSQTGTQYF. Written as DNA, the CDR3 is TGTGCCAGCAGCCAAACGGGTACGCAGTATTTT. Full variable domain (remainder filled in from reference TRBV16 and TRBJ2-3): GEEVAQTPKHLVRGEGQKAKLYCAPIKGHSYVFWYQQVLKNEFKFLISFQNENVFDETGMPKERFSAKCLPNSPCSLEIQATKLEDSAVYFCASSQTGTQYFGPGTRLTVL.

This chain connects TRBV4-1 to TRBJ1-1; 7 bases map to TRBD1. J was trimmed by 1 base and V by 2 bases; bases with no gene match: 4. CDR1 is MGHRA, CDR2 YSYEKL, per germline. The CDR3 length is 15 residues. The CDR3 here is CASSQLDRENTEAFF. The CDR3 nucleotides are TGCGCCAGCAGCCAACTCGACAGGGAGAACACTGAAGCTTTCTTT.

The CDR3 sequence: CASSLSQAYEQYF. CDR3 sequence (DNA): TGTGCCAGCAGCTTATCTCAGGCCTACGAGCAGTACTTC. This sequence joins TRBV7-8 and TRBJ2-7, with D unresolved. CDR1 is SGHVS and CDR2 is FQNEAQ in the germline V gene. Trimming left V 2 bases short and J 2 bases short, with 7 bases between. This CDR3 has 13 amino acids.

This chain links TRBV15 with TRBJ1-4; TRBD1 is a possible D gene (5 bases). V lost 4 bases and J lost 10, with 16 bases in between. The length of the CDR3 is 14 residues. Germline CDR1 reads LNHNV; CDR2 reads YYDKDF (reference sequence). CDR3 bases: TGTGCCACCAGCAAGGGGCAGGGAGGAGGAAAACTGTTTTTT. The encoded protein is CATSKGQGGGKLFF.

The chain is built from TRBV19 and TRBJ2-3, with a tentative D call TRBD1 (5 bases). Germline loops: CDR1 LNHDA, CDR2 SQIVND (reference sequence). The CDR3 runs 13 residues. Trimming removed 6 bases from V and 1 base from J, with 8 bases in between. The DNA of the CDR3 is TGTGCCAGTAGACCGACAGGCACAGATACGCAGTATTTT. It translates to CASRPTGTDTQYF.

Written as DNA, the CDR3 is TGTGCCAGCAGCCCGAGCTGGGAGCTCACAGATACGCAGTATTTT. This gives the protein CASSPSWELTDTQYF. This chain links TRBV7-9 with TRBJ2-3, with D perhaps matching TRBD2 (5 bases). Trimming took 5 bases from V and 2 from J, leaving 14 bases between them. The CDR3 is 15 amino acids. Germline V CDR1 and CDR2: SEHNR, FQNEAQ (reference sequence). The full variable domain, rest sourced from reference TRBV7-9 and TRBJ2-3, is DTGVSQNPRHKITKRGQNVTFRCDPISEHNRLYWYRQTLGQGPEFLTYFQNEAQLEKSRLLSDRFSAERPKGSFSTLEIQRTEQGDSAMYLCASSPSWELTDTQYFGPGTRLTVL.

This clone has only a few counts. CDR3 region: CASSVAVGANTGELFF. Here the CDR3 DNA reads TGTGCCAGCAGCGTAGCTGTCGGCGCGAACACCGGGGAGCTGTTTTTT. V usage is TRBV9 and J usage is TRBJ2-2; D is uncertain. V lost 0 bases to trimming and J lost 0 bases, with 9 bases between them. CDR1 SGDLS and CDR2 YYNGEE come from the germline V gene. The CDR3 extends over 16 amino acids.

This chain uses TRBV28 with TRBJ1-4; perhaps TRBD1 as D (5 bases). The CDR3 runs to 15 residues. Germline V gene sequence: CDR1 MDHEN, CDR2 SYDVKM. Between the trimmed V and J ends, which lost 5 bases and 5 bases, there was a span of 15 bases. Here the CDR3 DNA reads TGTGCCAGCAGTCCTGCGACAGAGATAAATGAAAAACTGTTTTTT. This translates into CASSPATEINEKLFF.

The V gene is TRBV23-1, the J gene TRBJ1-3; 7 bases are a match to TRBD1. TRBV23-1 is placed among ORFs of uncertain function. V dropped 4 bases and J dropped 4; count of bases not matched to a gene: 7. The CDR3 contains 15 residues. The CDR3 sequence: CASSPQQGFGNTIYF. In DNA form, the CDR3 reads TGCGCCAGCAGTCCTCAACAGGGGTTCGGAAACACCATATATTTT.

The chain's CDR3 is CASSPGRSLSVTDTQYF. Here the CDR3 DNA reads TGTGCCAGCAGTCCTGGACGCTCTCTCTCGGTCACAGATACGCAGTATTTT. The rearrangement uses TRBV5-8 and TRBJ2-3; D remains ambiguous. The length of the CDR3 is 17 residues. V dropped 5 bases and J dropped 2 bases, with 21 bases sitting between them. The germline CDR1 and CDR2 sequences are SGHTS and YDEGEE.

This chain joins TRBV2 and TRBJ2-7, with a weak D call TRBD1 (6 bases). CDR3 length: 11 amino acids. The V end was cut by 5 bases, the J end by 5 bases, with 7 bases between. Germline V CDR1 and CDR2: SNHLY, FYNNEI. The DNA of the CDR3 is TGTGCCAGCAGTTACAGGGACGAGCAGTACTTC. This codes for CASSYRDEQYF.

The genes are TRBV7-8 and TRBJ2-7; 10 bases align to TRBD1. Germline V CDR1 and CDR2: SGHVS, FQNEAQ. The CDR3 has 14 amino acids. With V trimmed by 5 bases and J by 5 bases, 6 bases remained unmatched. The CDR3 sequence: CASSLRDRGDEQYF. The CDR3 DNA is TGTGCCAGCAGCCTACGGGACAGGGGAGACGAGCAGTACTTC.

The chain combines TRBV5-5 with TRBJ2-7; D remains ambiguous. This CDR3 is 14 amino acids long. Deletions cut 1 base from V and 2 bases from J, with 10 bases between. Germline CDR1 SGHKS, CDR2 YYEKEE (reference sequence). Here the CDR3 reads CASSLTSKAYEQYF. CDR3 bases: TGTGCCAGCAGCTTGACGTCTAAGGCCTACGAGCAGTACTTC.

The V gene is TRBV6-1, the J gene TRBJ1-2; no clear D gene. This CDR3 is built from 11 residues. CDR1 and CDR2 from the germline V gene are MNHNS and SASEGT. Trimming removed 7 bases at V and 2 bases at J, with 5 bases between. The CDR3 DNA is TGTGCCAGCATGAAGAACTATGGCTACACCTTC. This encodes CASMKNYGYTF.

The J gene is TRBJ2-3, the V gene TRBV7-6, with D tentatively TRBD1 (6 bases). The V end was cut by 4 bases, the J end by 10 bases, with 18 bases between. CDR1 SGHVS and CDR2 FNYEAQ come from the germline V gene. The CDR3 is 14 amino acids. Here the CDR3 reads CASSSEGGTQAQYF. CDR3 in DNA: TGTGCCAGCAGCTCAGAAGGGGGAACCCAGGCGCAGTATTTT.

This clone was counted a few times. One end of the junction is discordant with germline, which a read error may explain. V is TRBV27 and J is TRBJ2-5; TRBD1 matches at 8 bases. CDR1 MNHEY and CDR2 SMNVEV come from the germline V gene (reference sequence). The CDR3 is 17 residues long. The CDR3 nucleotides are TGTGCCAGCAGTTCCAACCCCTGGGACAGGTCACAAGGGACCCAGTACTTC. It yields the protein CASSSNPWDRSQGTQYF.

The chain has TRBV28 and TRBJ2-7; 11 bases fit TRBD2. Germline-derived CDR1 and CDR2 are MDHEN and SYDVKM. Trimming took 6 bases from V and 6 from J; bases not matched to a gene: 10. This CDR3 region has 15 residues. CDR3 amino acids: CASRLTSGGQGEQYF. The DNA of the CDR3 is TGTGCCAGCAGGTTAACTAGCGGGGGTCAGGGCGAGCAGTACTTC.

The V call is TRBV9, the J call TRBJ1-1, with D perhaps matching TRBD1 (5 bases). CDR3 length: 15 amino acids. Germline CDR1 is SGDLS and CDR2 is YYNGEE. V lost 0 bases and J 1 base, leaving 10 bases between the germline ends. This CDR3 is CASSVGGAGNTEAFF. CDR3 nucleotide sequence: TGTGCCAGCAGCGTAGGAGGGGCGGGGAACACTGAAGCTTTCTTT.

The chain has TRBV28 and TRBJ2-5; 7 positions match TRBD2. Germline CDR1 MDHEN, CDR2 SYDVKM. V shed 7 bases and J 1 base; nucleotides not matched to a gene: 9. The CDR3 runs to 15 residues. The CDR3 here is CASTGGGGVQETQYF. CDR3 nucleotide sequence: TGTGCCAGCACTGGGGGGGGAGGGGTCCAAGAGACCCAGTACTTC. Drawing the rest from reference TRBV28 and TRBJ2-5, the complete variable domain is DVKVTQSSRYLVKRTGEKVFLECVQDMDHENMFWYRQDPGLGLRLIYFSYDVKMKEKGDIPEGYSVSREKKERFSLILESASTNQTSMYLCASTGGGGVQETQYFGPGTRLLVL.

The chain uses TRBV6-5 and TRBJ2-2; 10 bases line up with TRBD1. The V segment lost 7 bases and the J segment 5 bases; nucleotides outside the gene matches: 7. The length of the CDR3 is 15 residues. CDR1 and CDR2 from the germline V gene are MNHEY and SVGAGI. CDR3 sequence (DNA): TGTGCCAGCAAGACAGGGGGCATGGATACCGGGGAGCTGTTTTTT. Amino acids: CASKTGGMDTGELFF.

The chain has TRBV28 and TRBJ2-3, with D perhaps TRBD1 or TRBD2 (5 bases each). Trimming stripped 4 bases from V and 4 bases from J, with 18 bases between. The germline V gene has CDR1 MDHEN and CDR2 SYDVKM. The CDR3 spans 16 residues. CDR3 amino acids: CASSSAGVGASDTQYF. CDR3 coding DNA: TGTGCCAGCAGTTCCGCTGGGGTCGGGGCTTCAGATACGCAGTATTTT.

The J gene is TRBJ2-5, the V gene TRBV5-1; D is ambiguous. With 5 bases removed from V and 0 bases from J, the gap between germline ends came to 2 bases. The CDR3 is 11 residues long. Germline V lookup: CDR1 SGHRS, CDR2 YFSETQ. CDR3 amino acids: CASRDQETQYF. Written as DNA, the CDR3 is TGCGCCAGCAGGGACCAAGAGACCCAGTACTTC.

The CDR3 reads CASSLAPGQGASGYTF. The CDR3 nucleotides are TGTGCCAGCAGCTTAGCCCCGGGACAGGGGGCGTCTGGCTACACCTTC. The chain is built from TRBV7-2 and TRBJ1-2, with 12 bases aligning to TRBD1. CDR1 and CDR2 (germline): SGHTA, FQGNSA. V shed 0 bases and J 7 bases; nucleotides not matched to a gene: 6. The CDR3 contains 16 residues.